Listed below are T cell receptor beta chains from one sample, sequenced in a study of T cell responses to AZD1222 COVID-19 vaccine. Using immunoSEQ multiplex PCR, the repertoire was profiled, and TCRdb retains in-frame clones only, with some absent. The repertoire includes about 120,000 clones, approximately 88% of them detected once, and roughly 5% sits in the top ten. Sequenced here: peripheral blood, sampled on day 0 of AZD1222 vaccination. Receptors originate from an adult in good health. Each CDR3 is given with its conserved first and last residue.

V gene	CDR3 length	J gene	CDR3 protein
TRBV5-6	17	TRBJ2-3	CASSFGTGGRSTDTQYF
TRBV7-2	16	TRBJ1-6	CASSFGTEIYNSPLHF
TRBV15	14	TRBJ1-4	CATSRGATNEKLFF
TRBV5-6	16	TRBJ2-5	CASSKVPGGFQETQYF
TRBV11-2	14	TRBJ1-1	CASSSIPGTTEAFF
TRBV19	16	TRBJ2-2	CASRRRGQGETGELFF
TRBV5-1	13	TRBJ1-1	CASSLGGDAEAFF
TRBV7-9	18	TRBJ2-5	CASSSTSGGPPGGETQYF
TRBV7-2	13	TRBJ1-2	CASSLPSNYGYTF
TRBV7-2	16	TRBJ2-7	CASSLNPRGASSEQYF
TRBV9	16	TRBJ1-2	CASSSIPGQGSSGYTF
TRBV7-2	14	TRBJ1-2	CASSLVEQGPGYTF
TRBV6-2/TRBV6-3	13	TRBJ1-1	CASNPSGGTEAFF
TRBV9	14	TRBJ1-4	CASSPGVANEKLFF
TRBV7-9	15	TRBJ2-5	CASSRWNGDQETQYF
TRBV19	15	TRBJ1-4	CASSGTAATNEKLFF
TRBV10-3	13	TRBJ2-1	CAIRDRGGNEQFF
TRBV5-6	15	TRBJ1-2	CASSLRGTGNYGYTF
TRBV24-1	15	TRBJ2-3	CATSDFRGSTDTQYF
TRBV14	16	TRBJ2-2	CASSHPGTSSPGELFF
TRBV19	14	TRBJ2-7	CASSIQDRRGEQYF
TRBV28	10	TRBJ2-1	CASRGHEQFF
TRBV29-1	13	TRBJ1-2	CSVWDDLNYGYTF
TRBV11-3	13	TRBJ1-1	CASSQRGSTEAFF
TRBV10-3	13	TRBJ1-1	CAIRRQENTEAFF
TRBV28	14	TRBJ1-2	CASSWGQGRVGYTF
TRBV5-1	12	TRBJ1-1	CASSLVGDEAFF
TRBV7-6	14	TRBJ2-2	CASSLEGGTGELFF
TRBV13	13	TRBJ1-2	CASSLAGGRSYTF
TRBV27	15	TRBJ1-5	CASSLSAASNQPQHF
TRBV9	13	TRBJ1-1	CASSPYGVGEAFF
TRBV3-1/TRBV3-2	15	TRBJ1-1	CASSQKLLMNTEAFF
TRBV4-2	15	TRBJ1-2	CASSQVGAGNYGYTF
TRBV4-2	17	TRBJ2-1	CASSQNSGGLSYNEQFF
TRBV29-1	11	TRBJ2-1	CSVERGNEQFF
TRBV4-3	17	TRBJ1-6	CASSQERTGNYNSPLHF
TRBV6-5	14	TRBJ1-2	CASSFRDRAYGYTF
TRBV28	15	TRBJ1-5	CASSFLREKNQPQHF
TRBV7-2	16	TRBJ1-3	CASSLDPTTPGNTIYF
TRBV5-1	13	TRBJ1-2	CASSLETERGYTF
TRBV19	16	TRBJ2-1	CASSIGTSGVYNEQFF
TRBV4-3	14	TRBJ1-5	CASSQGRETQPQHF
TRBV29-1	11	TRBJ2-3	CSVEFGNTQYF
TRBV5-1	11	TRBJ2-1	CASTGDNEQFF
TRBV27	15	TRBJ1-6	CASSFRNSYNSPLHF
TRBV7-3	18	TRBJ2-1	CASSLGRGSPHDGREQFF
TRBV6-5	15	TRBJ2-7	CASSYRTGGSYEQYF
TRBV13	14	TRBJ2-7	CASSLTGGTYEQYF